A selection of T cell receptor beta chains follows, all from one sample in a study of early T cells in non-severe SARS-CoV-2 infection. TCRdb fed the 5' RACE reads into MiXCR, producing one record per CDR3 protein. This sample has roughly 50,000 distinct CDR3 sequences, with roughly 5.3% found just once. The sample taken for sequencing was whole blood. Receptors originate from an adult who was a healthcare worker with PCR-confirmed SARS-CoV-2 infection or an uninfected control (not recorded which). Each CDR3 is given with its conserved first and last residue. D genes are given only for firm matches. Rows may omit the clone size; those that give it use once, few, many or a size class.

cdr3_nt	cdr3_aa	j_call	clone_size	v_call	d_call
TGTGCCAGCAGCCATGTGGGCACTGAAGCTTTCTTT	CASSHVGTEAFF	TRBJ1-1	many	TRBV7-2	-
TGCGCCAGCACCATGAGAATCTCTGGGGCCAACGTCCTGACTTTC	CASTMRISGANVLTF	TRBJ2-6	few	TRBV10-2	-
TGTGCCAGCAGACTGCTTCGGGACAGGGGTCGGGAAAAACTGTTTTTT	CASRLLRDRGREKLFF	TRBJ1-4	-	TRBV2	TRBD1
TGTGCCAGTCGTGGGGGAGTTAACTATGGCTACACCTTC	CASRGGVNYGYTF	TRBJ1-2	many	TRBV19	-
TGTGCCAGCAAGCCGGGACAGGGGGACTCTGAAGCTTTCTTT	CASKPGQGDSEAFF	TRBJ1-1	many	TRBV6-6	TRBD1
TGTGCCAGCAGACCCGGGACAGGGGGTTGGGAGGACACTGAAGCTTTCTTT	CASRPGTGGWEDTEAFF	TRBJ1-1	many	TRBV5-4	TRBD1
TGTGCCACCAGCAGAGAGGTGGGACAGGGCTACGAGCAGTACTTC	CATSREVGQGYEQYF	TRBJ2-7	few	TRBV15	TRBD1
TGTGCCATCAGTCCTCGTAGGGGCGCGGAAGCTTTCTTT	CAISPRRGAEAFF	TRBJ1-1	many	TRBV10-3	-
TGTGCCAGCAGCTTGGGTCCGAACGGCGAGCAGTACTTC	CASSLGPNGEQYF	TRBJ2-7	few	TRBV7-3	-
TGTGCCACCAGTGACTCCGGGACTAGCGACAATGAGCAGTTCTTC	CATSDSGTSDNEQFF	TRBJ2-1	-	TRBV24-1	TRBD2
TGTGCCACCAGCAGAGCGGGCAGGCTCTACGAGCAGTACTTC	CATSRAGRLYEQYF	TRBJ2-7	-	TRBV15	-
TGTGCCAGCAGTTTCCTCATAGGGACTGAAGCTTTCTTT	CASSFLIGTEAFF	TRBJ1-1	many	TRBV6-5	-
TGCAGTGCTAGAGATCGTGGCGGGGGATACAATGAGCAGTTCTTC	CSARDRGGGYNEQFF	TRBJ2-1	many	TRBV20-1	TRBD2
TGTGCCAGCAGCTCCCCGCGTGCGGGGGGAGCTGAAGCTTTCTTT	CASSSPRAGGAEAFF	TRBJ1-1	few	TRBV7-8	-
TGTGCCATCAGTGACCGGCGGACTAGCGGGGCAAACACCGGGGAGCTGTTTTTT	CAISDRRTSGANTGELFF	TRBJ2-2	many	TRBV10-3	TRBD2
TGCAGCGCCAGACTAGCTCGGGCAGATACGCAGTATTTT	CSARLARADTQYF	TRBJ2-3	many	TRBV29-1	TRBD2
TGTGCCAGTAGGGACTCAAAAGCCAAAGAGCAGTTCTTC	CASRDSKAKEQFF	TRBJ2-1	few	TRBV19	-
TGTGCCAGCAGTCGGACTGGCACAGATACGCAGTATTTT	CASSRTGTDTQYF	TRBJ2-3	many	TRBV28	-
TGCGCCAGCAGCCAAGACCGGGACAGGGCGAACACTGAAGCTTTCTTT	CASSQDRDRANTEAFF	TRBJ1-1	-	TRBV4-1	TRBD1
TGCAGCGCCCCACGAAGGGGAAGCAATGAGCAGTTCTTC	CSAPRRGSNEQFF	TRBJ2-1	many	TRBV29-1	-
TGTGCCAGCAGCATGGCCCGCAGCGCACGGTACGAGCAGTACTTC	CASSMARSARYEQYF	TRBJ2-7	few	TRBV21-1	-
TGCAGTGCCCACACAGGGAGTTACGAGCAGTACTTC	CSAHTGSYEQYF	TRBJ2-7	-	TRBV20-1	-
TGTGCCAGCAGTTACCTGGGAGGCGGGCACACTGAAGCTTTCTTT	CASSYLGGGHTEAFF	TRBJ1-1	many	TRBV6-2/TRBV6-3	-
TGCGCCATCCGGACAGGGCGCAATCAGCCCCAGCATTTT	CAIRTGRNQPQHF	TRBJ1-5	-	TRBV5-1	TRBD1
TGTGCCAGCGCACAGGGCCCCTACGAGCAGTACTTC	CASAQGPYEQYF	TRBJ2-7	many	TRBV27	-
TGTGCCAGCAGCCGCCGAACTAGCGGGAGTAGCAATGAGCAGTTCTTC	CASSRRTSGSSNEQFF	TRBJ2-1	many	TRBV3-1	TRBD2
TGCGCCAGCCGAGGACAGGCCACTAGCACAGATACGCAGTATTTT	CASRGQATSTDTQYF	TRBJ2-3	many	TRBV5-1	TRBD1
TGTGCCAGCAGCTTGCCTGGGGGCAGTGGCTATGGCAACACCTTC	CASSLPGGSGYGNTF	TRBJ1-2	-	TRBV5-6	-
TGTGCCAGCAGCCCAGGGGGCGCGGCTGAAGCTTTCTTT	CASSPGGAAEAFF	TRBJ1-1	many	TRBV11-3	TRBD1
TGCGCCAGCACGAGACAGGGAGACTTCGGCGGGGAGCTGTTTTTT	CASTRQGDFGGELFF	TRBJ2-2	-	TRBV5-1	TRBD1
TGTGCCAGCAGCGAATGGACCGGCGATGAGCAGTTCTTC	CASSEWTGDEQFF	TRBJ2-1	few	TRBV9	-
TGTGCCAGCGGCCCGAATTTGGCCAACGTCCTGACTTTC	CASGPNLANVLTF	TRBJ2-6	many	TRBV6-2/TRBV6-3	-
TGCGCCAGCAGCTCCCGTAAGGGGCAGGGGTCTATCACAGATACGCAGTATTTT	CASSSRKGQGSITDTQYF	TRBJ2-3	-	TRBV5-1	-
TGCGCCAGCAGCCACCCCGCCGGGACTAGGGACGAGCAGTACTTC	CASSHPAGTRDEQYF	TRBJ2-7	many	TRBV4-1	TRBD2
TGTGCCAGCAGCTTAGTGGGCAGGGACTTGGGGCACGAGCAGTACTTC	CASSLVGRDLGHEQYF	TRBJ2-7	medium-sized	TRBV7-2	-
TGCGCCAGCAGCTTAGACTCCGCTGGGGCCAACGTCCTGACTTTC	CASSLDSAGANVLTF	TRBJ2-6	many	TRBV11-1	-
TGCAGTGCTAGTCGTAGCGGGGTGAATTTAGCCAAAAACATTCAGTACTTC	CSASRSGVNLAKNIQYF	TRBJ2-4	many	TRBV20-1	TRBD2
TGTGCCAGCACCTCAGCGCGGGCAGGGGGCGCGGATGAGCAGTTCTTC	CASTSARAGGADEQFF	TRBJ2-1	many	TRBV6-1	TRBD1
TGCGCCAGCATTCCCCCCCAAGGAGTCGGCGAGACCCAGTACTTC	CASIPPQGVGETQYF	TRBJ2-5	few	TRBV10-1	-
TGTGCCAGCTCACCACAGGACACTGAAGCTTTCTTT	CASSPQDTEAFF	TRBJ1-1	few	TRBV18	-
TGCAGCGTTCGAATAACGAGGACAGATACGCAGTATTTT	CSVRITRTDTQYF	TRBJ2-3	many	TRBV29-1	-
TGTGCCAGCAGCATAGCGGGGGGGTATACGAACACCGGGGAGCTGTTTTTT	CASSIAGGYTNTGELFF	TRBJ2-2	-	TRBV6-6	TRBD2
TGTGCCAGCAGCTTCATTCCAGCCGAGACTGAAGCTTTCTTT	CASSFIPAETEAFF	TRBJ1-1	many	TRBV11-2	-
TGTGCCAGCAGCAATGACAGGGGGCCCTACGAGCAGTACTTC	CASSNDRGPYEQYF	TRBJ2-7	-	TRBV27	TRBD1
TGTGCCAGCAGTGAAGCTTGGGGGGTCCAAGGGTACGAGCAGTACTTC	CASSEAWGVQGYEQYF	TRBJ2-7	many	TRBV6-1	-
TGTGCCAGCTCAGGCCAGGTATACAATGAGCAGTTCTTC	CASSGQVYNEQFF	TRBJ2-1	many	TRBV18	-
TGTGCCAGCTCACCACCGTTGACGCCGTGGGGGGGCAACTCACCCCGAACCGAGCAGTACTTC	CASSPPLTPWGGNSPRTEQYF	TRBJ2-7	many	TRBV18	-
TGTGCCAGCAGCAAGGACAGGGGAGATGGCTACACCTTC	CASSKDRGDGYTF	TRBJ1-2	many	TRBV11-3	TRBD1
TGCAGTGCTAGAGTACGGCAGAGAAATTCACCCCTCCACTTT	CSARVRQRNSPLHF	TRBJ1-6	-	TRBV20-1	-
TGCAGTGCTAGGGGGGGCCGAAAGACTGAAGCTTTCTTT	CSARGGRKTEAFF	TRBJ1-1	-	TRBV20-1	-
TGTGCCAGCAGTTTCGGACAGGGAACTGAAGCTTTCTTT	CASSFGQGTEAFF	TRBJ1-1	many	TRBV6-5	TRBD1
TGTGCCAGCAGCCTAGAACCGGGCAAGAACACTGAAGCTTTCTTT	CASSLEPGKNTEAFF	TRBJ1-1	many	TRBV5-4	-
TGCAGTGCTAGAGATGGGTACGAGCAGTACTTC	CSARDGYEQYF	TRBJ2-7	many	TRBV20-1	-
TGTGCCTGGAAAGGTGTAGACGAGCAGTACTTC	CAWKGVDEQYF	TRBJ2-7	many	TRBV30	-
TGTGCCAGCAGCTTAGAGGTGCCCCAGGGACGGCCACCCCTCCACTTT	CASSLEVPQGRPPLHF	TRBJ1-6	many	TRBV7-2	-
TGTGCCAGCAGTCCCCGGACAGGGACTGAAGCTTTCTTT	CASSPRTGTEAFF	TRBJ1-1	many	TRBV27	TRBD1
TGTGCCAGCAGCTTAGCCGAGCTAGAGCAGTTCTTC	CASSLAELEQFF	TRBJ2-1	few	TRBV11-2	-